This is a list of T cell receptor beta chains from one sample in a study of post-analysis software for immune sequencing data. TCRdb recomputed calls from the PCR reads with MiXCR, one row per CDR3 protein. The sample shows under 650,000 distinct CDR3 sequences, 44% of them seen only once. Sequencing was performed on blood. These receptor sequences come from a girl aged 10 to 17 with multiple sclerosis. CDR3s include the opening cysteine and the closing phenylalanine or tryptophan. D genes are given only for firm matches. The size field is filled for only some rows; it gives once, few, many or a size class.

V: TRBV5-5
size: .
D: .
J: TRBJ1-6
DNA: TGTGCCAGCAGCTTCGGGAGTGAGGGTGGTTCACCCCTCCACTTT
CDR3: CASSFGSEGGSPLHF

V: TRBV12-3/TRBV12-4
size: .
D: .
J: TRBJ2-1
DNA: TGTGCCAGCAGTCCAGCAGCCTATGAGCAGTTCTTC
CDR3: CASSPAAYEQFF

V: TRBV20-1
size: .
D: .
J: TRBJ1-4
DNA: TGCAGTGCTGGGACAACACTTAATGAAAAACTGTTTTTT
CDR3: CSAGTTLNEKLFF

V: TRBV29-1
size: .
D: .
J: TRBJ2-1
DNA: TGCAGCGTGGCCGGGGTGAGCTCCTACAATGAGCAGTTCTTC
CDR3: CSVAGVSSYNEQFF

V: TRBV5-5
size: .
D: .
J: TRBJ1-2
DNA: TGTGCCAGCAGCTCAAGACAGTCCTATGGCTACACCTTC
CDR3: CASSSRQSYGYTF

V: TRBV6-1
size: once
D: .
J: TRBJ1-1
DNA: TGTGCCAGCAGTCCACCTAGCAGGGTGAGTTGGGGCACTGAAGCTTTCTTT
CDR3: CASSPPSRVSWGTEAFF

V: TRBV20-1
size: few
D: TRBD2
J: TRBJ2-1
DNA: TGCAGTGCTAGAGTAGCAGCCGGGACTACCTACAATGAGCAGTTCTTC
CDR3: CSARVAAGTTYNEQFF

V: TRBV5-1
size: few
D: .
J: TRBJ1-4
DNA: TGCGCCAGCAGCTTTACAGGGACGGATGCTAATGAAAAACTGTTTTTT
CDR3: CASSFTGTDANEKLFF

V: TRBV7-6
size: .
D: TRBD2
J: TRBJ2-2
DNA: TGTGCCAGCAGCTTGTGGACTAGCGGGGGGGCCGGGGAGCTGTTTTTT
CDR3: CASSLWTSGGAGELFF

V: TRBV20-1
size: .
D: TRBD1
J: TRBJ1-5
DNA: TGCAGTGCTAGAGATGTGACAGGGGACGGTCAGCCCCAGCATTTT
CDR3: CSARDVTGDGQPQHF

V: TRBV6-1
size: .
D: TRBD1
J: TRBJ1-1
DNA: TGTGCCAGCAGCGAGACAGGGGTGCACACTGAAGCTTTCTTT
CDR3: CASSETGVHTEAFF

V: TRBV7-9
size: .
D: .
J: TRBJ1-2
DNA: TGTGCCAGCACCCCTATCGGGCGGCTTAACTATGGCTACACCTTC
CDR3: CASTPIGRLNYGYTF

V: TRBV6-4
size: medium-sized
D: .
J: TRBJ2-1
DNA: TGTGCCAGCAGTGATAGGGAAAATGAGCAGTTCTTC
CDR3: CASSDRENEQFF

V: TRBV29-1
size: few
D: .
J: TRBJ2-7
DNA: TGCAGCGTTGGGCGTGCGGGCGAGCAGTACTTC
CDR3: CSVGRAGEQYF

V: TRBV10-1
size: .
D: TRBD1
J: TRBJ2-5
DNA: TGCGCCAGCGGTGAGTCTACGACAGGGGGCAGAGAGACCCAGTACTTC
CDR3: CASGESTTGGRETQYF

V: TRBV28
size: .
D: TRBD1
J: TRBJ2-7
DNA: TGTGCCAGCAGTCTCCGGACAGGGGACTTCTTCTACGAGCAGTACTTC
CDR3: CASSLRTGDFFYEQYF

V: TRBV12-3/TRBV12-4
size: .
D: TRBD1
J: TRBJ2-7
DNA: TGTGCCAGCAGTTTAGCGCCGGGACAGAACGAGCAGTACTTC
CDR3: CASSLAPGQNEQYF

V: TRBV7-3
size: few
D: .
J: TRBJ2-5
DNA: TGTGCCAGCAGCTTAACGTTCGGGAGCGGAGAGACCCAGTACTTC
CDR3: CASSLTFGSGETQYF

V: TRBV7-8
size: .
D: TRBD2
J: TRBJ2-1
DNA: TGTGCCAGCAGCTTAGCTGTAGCGGGCAGCTCCTACAATGAGCAGTTCTTC
CDR3: CASSLAVAGSSYNEQFF

V: TRBV6-1
size: .
D: .
J: TRBJ2-5
DNA: TGTGTCAGCAAGCCGGGGGCGATACACGAGACCCAGTACTTC
CDR3: CVSKPGAIHETQYF

V: TRBV5-1
size: .
D: .
J: TRBJ2-3
DNA: TGCGCCAGCAGCTTTACGGAGTCTAGCACAGATACGCAGTATTTT
CDR3: CASSFTESSTDTQYF

V: TRBV7-6
size: .
D: TRBD2
J: TRBJ2-7
DNA: TGTGCCAGCAGCTCTTCGGGGGGGTTCTTGGGCGAGCAGTACTTC
CDR3: CASSSSGGFLGEQYF

V: TRBV11-2
size: .
D: TRBD2
J: TRBJ2-1
DNA: TGTGCCAGCAGCTTAGATCCGGGACTAGCGGGAGGGGGTCCTTGGGCTGAGCAGTTCTTC
CDR3: CASSLDPGLAGGGPWAEQFF

V: TRBV3-1
size: once
D: .
J: TRBJ2-1
DNA: TGTGCCAGCAGCCAAGGGGTGGGAGGGCAGTTCTTC
CDR3: CASSQGVGGQFF

V: TRBV5-4
size: .
D: TRBD2
J: TRBJ2-5
DNA: TGTGCCAGCAAACCTCGGGGTGGACTAGCGGGGGGTTTTCAAGAGACCCAGTACTTC
CDR3: CASKPRGGLAGGFQETQYF

V: TRBV12-3/TRBV12-4
size: few
D: .
J: TRBJ1-2
DNA: TGTGCCAGCAGTTTAGAAGGGTTAGGCGGTGCTGGCTACACCTTC
CDR3: CASSLEGLGGAGYTF

V: TRBV5-1
size: .
D: TRBD1
J: TRBJ2-1
DNA: TGCGCCAGCAGTCCCGGACAGGGCCGCCTTTCGTTCTTC
CDR3: CASSPGQGRLSFF

V: TRBV3-1
size: .
D: .
J: TRBJ2-7
DNA: TGTGCCAGCAGCTCCCCGGGTGAGGGATCCTACGAGCAGTACTTC
CDR3: CASSSPGEGSYEQYF

V: TRBV11-2
size: .
D: .
J: TRBJ2-4
DNA: TGTGCCAGCAGCCCAGACCCCAAAAACATTCAGTACTTC
CDR3: CASSPDPKNIQYF

V: TRBV29-1
size: .
D: .
J: TRBJ1-5
DNA: TGCAGCCCGTTGAAGGATTCAGGGTGGGAAGCTCAGCTCCAGCATTTT
CDR3: CSPLKDSGWEAQLQHF

V: TRBV7-8
size: .
D: TRBD2
J: TRBJ2-1
DNA: TGTGCCAGCAGCTTAGCGATTAGCGGGCTTGATGAGCAGTTCTTC
CDR3: CASSLAISGLDEQFF

V: TRBV12-3/TRBV12-4
size: few
D: .
J: TRBJ1-2
DNA: TGTGCCAGCAGTTTAGCAGGGAAGTCCCTCTATGGCTACACCTTC
CDR3: CASSLAGKSLYGYTF

V: TRBV3-1
size: .
D: .
J: TRBJ2-7
DNA: TGTGCCAGCAGCCGATTACCCAGCCGGAGGCCCTACGAGCAGTACTTC
CDR3: CASSRLPSRRPYEQYF

V: TRBV7-9
size: once
D: .
J: TRBJ1-2
DNA: TGTGCCAGCAGCCTCCACCAGGGCTATGGCTACACCTTC
CDR3: CASSLHQGYGYTF

V: TRBV3-1
size: few
D: .
J: TRBJ2-5
DNA: TGTGCCAGCAGCCAAGCCACGACTAGGTATCAAGAGACCCAGTACTTC
CDR3: CASSQATTRYQETQYF

V: TRBV5-1
size: few
D: TRBD2
J: TRBJ2-1
DNA: TGCGCCAGCAGCATCGGACGGGAGGTCGATGAGCAGTTCTTC
CDR3: CASSIGREVDEQFF

V: TRBV20-1
size: .
D: .
J: TRBJ2-7
DNA: TGCAGTGCTTCCCCAAGGCGGATCTCCTACGAGCAGTACTTC
CDR3: CSASPRRISYEQYF

V: TRBV5-1
size: few
D: TRBD1
J: TRBJ1-2
DNA: TGCGCCAGCAGCTTGGCCCAAACCGGGACAGATAACTATGGCTACACCTTC
CDR3: CASSLAQTGTDNYGYTF

V: TRBV4-1
size: .
D: TRBD1
J: TRBJ2-6
DNA: TGCGCCAGCAGTTTCGGGGACAGGGTCGATCACTCTGGGGCCAACGTCCTGACTTTC
CDR3: CASSFGDRVDHSGANVLTF

V: TRBV20-1
size: .
D: TRBD2
J: TRBJ2-1
DNA: TGCAGTGCTAGGGCTAGCGGGGTAGATACCTACAATGAGCAGTTCTTC
CDR3: CSARASGVDTYNEQFF

V: TRBV7-6
size: .
D: .
J: TRBJ2-1
DNA: TGTGCCAGCAGCCCACCCCATTATGTGCAGTTCTTC
CDR3: CASSPPHYVQFF

V: TRBV29-1
size: once
D: .
J: TRBJ1-1
DNA: TGCAGCGTTGTGGGACGGCAGAACACTGAAGCTTTCTTT
CDR3: CSVVGRQNTEAFF

V: TRBV29-1
size: .
D: .
J: TRBJ1-2
DNA: TGCAGCGTGCGGGACGGGGTAATTGGCTACACCTTC
CDR3: CSVRDGVIGYTF

V: TRBV27
size: .
D: .
J: TRBJ1-5
DNA: TGTGCCAGCAGTTTTGGGGCAGACAATCAGCCCCAGCATTTT
CDR3: CASSFGADNQPQHF

V: TRBV6-5
size: few
D: .
J: TRBJ1-5
DNA: TGTGCCAGCAGTTTTAGAAGGGGCCCCCAGCATTTT
CDR3: CASSFRRGPQHF

V: TRBV6-1
size: .
D: TRBD2
J: TRBJ2-1
DNA: TGTGCCAATGACGTCCTAGGACTAGTTTTAGATGAGCAGTTCTTC
CDR3: CANDVLGLVLDEQFF